These 17 T cell receptor beta chains came from one sample sequenced in a study of shared clonotypes between healthy human individuals. TCRdb keeps only in-frame clones here, not all; method: immunoSEQ multiplex PCR. This table has approximately 2.5 million clones, 93% appearing once. Material for sequencing was naive CD4+ T cells from PBMCs. The subset: CD45RA+ positively selected. The receptors here all came from a man aged 18 to 30 in good health. Some clones in this sample may be carry-over from other donors' samples.

This clone was counted once. This sequence joins TRBV5-4 and TRBJ2-5; 10 bases are a match to TRBD1. This CDR3 region has 15 residues. V gave up 4 bases and J gave up 3 bases; unmatched junction bases: 6. Per germline, CDR1 SGHNT and CDR2 YYREEE (reference sequence). The CDR3: CASSQRTGGEETQYF. CDR3 sequence (DNA): TGTGCCAGCAGCCAACGGACAGGGGGGGAAGAGACCCAGTACTTC.

The chain couples TRBV6-5 to TRBJ2-4; TRBD2 might be the D (5 bases). The germline V and J ends were trimmed by 6 bases and 1 base, with 13 bases remaining between them. The CDR3 length is 15 residues. Germline CDR1 reads MNHEY; CDR2 reads SVGAGI. The CDR3 DNA reads as TGTGCCAGCAGCCTTTCTAGCTTGGCCAAAAACATTCAGTACTTC. Its protein product is CASSLSSLAKNIQYF.

This chain joins TRBV5-1 and TRBJ2-3, with D possibly TRBD2 on 5 matching bases. Germline V CDR1 and CDR2: SGHRS, YFSETQ. The CDR3 totals 14 residues. Trimming pared 4 bases from V and 6 bases from J, leaving 15 bases between. The CDR3 sequence: CASSPEGLSDTQYF. For the CDR3, the DNA is TGCGCCAGCAGCCCTGAGGGTCTTTCGGATACGCAGTATTTT.

The chain uses TRBV10-3 and TRBJ1-5; TRBD1 aligns across 8 bases. The CDR3 spans 16 residues. Germline CDR1 and CDR2: ENHRY and SYGVKD. The junction had 11 bases not matched to a gene; V was cut back by 1 base and J by 9 bases. The CDR3 DNA reads TGTGCCATCAGTGAGTTGGGAGGACAGGGCCCTCGGCCCCAGCATTTT. Protein: CAISELGGQGPRPQHF.

The gene calls are TRBV10-1 and TRBJ2-3; D unresolved. This CDR3 is built from 15 residues. V gave up 0 bases and J gave up 4 bases, with 11 bases separating them. Per germline, CDR1 WNHNN and CDR2 SYGVQD (reference sequence). In nucleotides, the CDR3 is TGCGCCAGCAGTGAGTCCCCGGCAGTCCCAGATACGCAGTATTTT. Translated, it gives CASSESPAVPDTQYF.

This clone occurred once. Distinct nucleotide sequences in the sample also encode this CDR3. The rearrangement links TRBV28 to TRBJ2-2; 10 bases align to TRBD1. Per germline, CDR1 MDHEN and CDR2 SYDVKM. J gave up 5 bases and V 3 bases, and 3 bases lay outside the gene matches. The CDR3 is 15 residues long. CDR3 sequence reads: CASSLGQGRTGELFF. CDR3 nucleotide sequence: TGTGCCAGCAGTTTGGGACAGGGGAGGACCGGGGAGCTGTTTTTT.

The genes are TRBV7-8 and TRBJ1-2; 9 nucleotides align to TRBD1. The V gene end was trimmed by 2 bases and the J gene end by 7 bases; junction bases not matched to a gene: 17. The CDR3 runs to 18 residues. The V gene's germline CDR1 is SGHVS and CDR2 FQNEAQ. Written as DNA, the CDR3 is TGTGCCAGCAGCTTACGCGTTGGTTCGGGACAGGGATCAGCTGGCTACACCTTC. Translating it yields CASSLRVGSGQGSAGYTF.

This rearrangement joins TRBV6-1 to TRBJ2-7; D gene uncertain. The CDR3 contains 15 residues. The V gene's germline CDR1 is MNHNS and CDR2 SASEGT. With 6 bases removed from V and 0 bases from J, the gap between germline ends came to 15 bases. The CDR3 DNA follows: TGTGCCAGCAGAAGAGAGACACCGAGCTCCTACGAGCAGTACTTC. It codes for CASRRETPSSYEQYF.

This CDR3 is CASRGTGNSPLHF. In DNA form, the CDR3 reads TGTGCCAGCAGAGGGACAGGGAATTCACCCCTCCACTTT. The gene calls are TRBV6-5 and TRBJ1-6, with 9 positions matching TRBD1. The trim removed 6 bases at V and 7 bases at J, leaving 1 base unmatched. Looked up from germline, CDR1 is MNHEY and CDR2 is SVGAGI. This CDR3 has 13 residues.

V is TRBV5-6 and J is TRBJ2-1; 12 nucleotides line up with TRBD2. The V segment lost 4 bases and the J segment 0 bases; nucleotides outside the gene matches: 5. The germline V gene has CDR1 SGHDT and CDR2 YYEEEE. CDR3 size: 17 residues. Here the CDR3 DNA reads TGTGCCAGCAGCCCCGGACTAGCGGGGAGCTCCTACAATGAGCAGTTCTTC. It yields the protein CASSPGLAGSSYNEQFF.

V gene TRBV27 combines with J gene TRBJ2-2; D gene uncertain. CDR3 length equals 15 residues. Trimming took 6 bases from V and 3 from J, leaving 14 bases between them. Per the germline V gene, CDR1 is MNHEY and CDR2 is SMNVEV (reference sequence). CDR3 nucleotides: TGTGCCAGCAGGCCCTTGGACGGATACACCGGGGAGCTGTTTTTT. The encoded protein is CASRPLDGYTGELFF.

This chain connects TRBV10-1 to TRBJ2-7; either TRBD1 or TRBD2 may fit D (6 bases each). The germline gives CDR1 WNHNN, CDR2 SYGVQD (reference sequence). The CDR3 runs to 13 residues. V was pared by 6 bases and J by 3 bases, with 12 bases between. The CDR3 spells CASSGGLSYEQYF. For the CDR3, the DNA is TGCGCCAGCAGCGGGGGCCTCAGCTACGAGCAGTACTTC.

The chain combines TRBV7-8 with TRBJ2-3; TRBD2 agrees at 11 bases. This CDR3 region has 20 residues. The germline CDR1 and CDR2 sequences are SGHVS and FQNEAQ. V dropped 2 bases and J dropped 2; count of bases not matched to a gene: 15. The CDR3 DNA reads TGTGCCAGCAGCTTAAGGTTGGGGGCTAGCGGGAGGCTTCCCACAGATACGCAGTATTTT. It codes for CASSLRLGASGRLPTDTQYF.

V is TRBV11-2 and J is TRBJ1-3; D not resolved. The CDR3 totals 15 residues. In germline, CDR1 is SGHAT, CDR2 FQNNGV. Trimming removed 1 base at V and 4 bases at J, with 11 bases between. The CDR3 is CASSLVLAPGNTIYF. For the CDR3, the DNA is TGTGCCAGCAGCTTAGTGTTGGCGCCGGGAAACACCATATATTTT.

The rearrangement links TRBV21-1 to TRBJ2-3; TRBD2, as called in the table, went unchecked against the DNA. TRBV21-1 is reported as a pseudogene. CDR3 length equals 13 residues. CDR3 loop: CARAADGTDTQYF. The CDR3 coding sequence is TGTGCTAGAGCAGCGGACGGCACAGATACGCAGTATTTT.

This clone has only one observation. The rearrangement uses TRBV6-5 and TRBJ1-6; 9 nucleotides align to TRBD1. V was clipped by 6 bases and J by 4 bases; unmatched bases: 1. Germline assignment: CDR1 MNHEY and CDR2 SVGAGI. The CDR3 runs 14 residues. CDR3 nucleotide sequence: TGTGCCAGCAGGGGACAGGGTTATAATTCACCCCTCCACTTT. Protein product: CASRGQGYNSPLHF.

The V call is TRBV5-1, the J call TRBJ1-5, with 8 bases matching TRBD1. Trimming cost V 4 bases and J 1 base; bases outside gene matches: 4. The CDR3 covers 15 residues. Germline V CDR1 and CDR2: SGHRS, YFSETQ. CDR3 in amino acids: CASSPTGVSNQPQHF. CDR3 DNA: TGCGCCAGCAGCCCGACAGGGGTCAGCAATCAGCCCCAGCATTTT.